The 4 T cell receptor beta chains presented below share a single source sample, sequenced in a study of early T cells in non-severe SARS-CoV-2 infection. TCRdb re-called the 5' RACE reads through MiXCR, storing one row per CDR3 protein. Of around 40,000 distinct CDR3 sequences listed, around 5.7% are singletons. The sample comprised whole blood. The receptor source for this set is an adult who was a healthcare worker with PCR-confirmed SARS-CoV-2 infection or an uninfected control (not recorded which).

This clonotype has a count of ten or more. CDR3 protein: CASSVSQPTGELFF. DNA for the CDR3: TGTGCCAGCAGCGTTTCACAGCCTACCGGGGAGCTGTTTTTT. This chain uses TRBV9 with TRBJ2-2; no clear D. CDR3 size: 14 residues. Trimming removed 2 bases from V and 5 bases from J, with 10 bases in between. Germline CDR1 is SGDLS and CDR2 is YYNGEE.

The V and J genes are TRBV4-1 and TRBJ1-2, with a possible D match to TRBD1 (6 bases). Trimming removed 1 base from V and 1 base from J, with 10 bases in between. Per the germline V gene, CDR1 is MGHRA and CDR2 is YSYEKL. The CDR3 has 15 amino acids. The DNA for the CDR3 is TGCGCCAGCAGCCAAGTTTTGGACAGTAACTATGGCTACACCTTC. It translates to CASSQVLDSNYGYTF.

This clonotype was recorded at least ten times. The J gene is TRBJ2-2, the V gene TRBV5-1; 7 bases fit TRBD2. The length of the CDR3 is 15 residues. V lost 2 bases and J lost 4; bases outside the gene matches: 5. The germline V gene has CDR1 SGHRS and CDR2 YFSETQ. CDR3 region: CASSFRRESTGELFF. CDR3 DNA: TGCGCCAGCAGCTTTCGGCGGGAGAGCACCGGGGAGCTGTTTTTT.

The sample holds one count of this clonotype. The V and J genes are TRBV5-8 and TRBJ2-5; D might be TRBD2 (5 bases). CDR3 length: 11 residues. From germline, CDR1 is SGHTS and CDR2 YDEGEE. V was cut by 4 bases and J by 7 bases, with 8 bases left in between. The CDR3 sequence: CASSGSGTQYF. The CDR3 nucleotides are TGTGCCAGCAGCGGGAGCGGGACCCAGTACTTC. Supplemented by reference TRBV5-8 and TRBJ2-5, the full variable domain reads EAGVTQSPTHLIKTRGQQATLRCSPISGHTSVYWYQQALGLGLQFLLWYDEGEERNRGNFPPRFSGRQFPNYSSELNVNALELEDSALYLCASSGSGTQYFGPGTRLLVL.